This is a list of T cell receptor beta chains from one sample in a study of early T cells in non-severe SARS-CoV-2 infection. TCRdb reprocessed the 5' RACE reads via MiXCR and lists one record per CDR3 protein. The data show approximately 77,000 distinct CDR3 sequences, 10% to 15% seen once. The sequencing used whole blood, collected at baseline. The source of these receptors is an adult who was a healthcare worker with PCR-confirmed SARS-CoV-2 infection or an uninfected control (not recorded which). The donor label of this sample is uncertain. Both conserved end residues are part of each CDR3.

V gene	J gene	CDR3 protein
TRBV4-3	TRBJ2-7	CASSQDGLAGGYYEQYF
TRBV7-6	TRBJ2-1	CASSSVSEFNEQFF
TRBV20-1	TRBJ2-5	CSARAEASPRETQYF
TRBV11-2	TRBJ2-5	CASSLVAETQYF
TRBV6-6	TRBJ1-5	CASSYVVGANQPQHF
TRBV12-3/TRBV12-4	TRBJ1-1	CASSLSLTGNTEAFF
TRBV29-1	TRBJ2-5	CSVAPGLAWETQYF
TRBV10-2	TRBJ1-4	CASREGQNNEKLFF
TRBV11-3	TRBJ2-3	CASSYAGTDTQYF
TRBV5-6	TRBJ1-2	CASSPGTGGADGYTF
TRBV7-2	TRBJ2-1	CASMGRGSSYNEQFF
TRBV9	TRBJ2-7	CASSARDGKTYEQYF
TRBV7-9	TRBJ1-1	CASSSRTDSEAFF
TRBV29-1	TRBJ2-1	CSVERVNDNEQFF
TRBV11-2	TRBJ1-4	CASSFTHGMEKLFF
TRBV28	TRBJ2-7	CASTRSYEQYF
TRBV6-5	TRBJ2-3	CASGGETDTQYF
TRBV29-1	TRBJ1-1	CSVESQGRNTEAFF
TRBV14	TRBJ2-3	CASSHNRVQSTDTQYF
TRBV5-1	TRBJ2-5	CASNSGLSEETQYF
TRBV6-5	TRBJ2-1	CASSSALVDSPFF
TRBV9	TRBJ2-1	CASSVGGGQIYNEQFF
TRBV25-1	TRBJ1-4	CASSEYDIHATNEKLFF
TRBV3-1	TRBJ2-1	CASSQESPRGTSYNEQFF
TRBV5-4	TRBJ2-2	CASSRGLRGAGELFF
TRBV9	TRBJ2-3	CASSGRLAGADTQYF
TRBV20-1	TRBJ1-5	CSALAGGHNQPQHF
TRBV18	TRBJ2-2	CASSKTQGQNTGELFF
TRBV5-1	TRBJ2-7	CASSLAGGSYEQYF
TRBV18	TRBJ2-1	CASSTDRARYNEQFF
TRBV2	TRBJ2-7	CASRRTSGRDQQYF
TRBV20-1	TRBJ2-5	CSARVFWGKETQYF
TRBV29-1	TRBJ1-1	CSVRTGDEAFF
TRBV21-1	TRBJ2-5	CASSKAPGQQETQYF
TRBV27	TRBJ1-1	CASSPSWTGDTEAFF
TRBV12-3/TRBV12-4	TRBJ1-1	CASSSAGATNTEAFF
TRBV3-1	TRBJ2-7	CASSPKLGGEQYF
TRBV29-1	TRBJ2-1	CSTWQIRNEQFF
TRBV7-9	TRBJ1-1	CASSPPSGTEAFF
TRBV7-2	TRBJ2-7	CASSYLGGGASEQYF
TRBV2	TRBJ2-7	CASTPTGLMDEQYF
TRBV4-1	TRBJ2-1	CASSQDQESGYNEQFF
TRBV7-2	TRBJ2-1	CASRDTVTYNEQFF
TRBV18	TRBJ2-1	CASSPMGGPYQEQFF
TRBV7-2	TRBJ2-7	CASSFFRGQAEQYF
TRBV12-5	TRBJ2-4	CASGLERTGRKYF
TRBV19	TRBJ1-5	CASSKGRISNQPQHF
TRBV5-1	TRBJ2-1	CASSLVPGAVSSYNEQFF
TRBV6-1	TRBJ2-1	CASSEAPGGRAPSYNEQFF
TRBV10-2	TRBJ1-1	CASSRTLSNTEAFF
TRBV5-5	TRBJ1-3	CASSLTSGSGGNTIYF
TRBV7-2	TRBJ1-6	CASRGDRENSPLHF
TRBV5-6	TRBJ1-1	CASSLDRINTEAFF
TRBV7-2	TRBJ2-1	CASSSTRSEQFF